The 25 T cell receptor beta chains given below trace back to one sample, sequenced in a study of neoadjuvant anti-PD-1 for oral cavity cancer. Only in-frame clones appear in the TCRdb table, and some are missing; sequencing was by immunoSEQ multiplex PCR. Of 84,000 or so clones listed, around 80% are singletons. Sequencing used PBMCs, obtained before nivolumab (anti-PD-1) treatment. The source is a person aged 35-80 years with oral cavity squamous cell carcinoma.

The chain combines TRBV30 with TRBJ1-5; D ambiguous. The ends were cut back, 6 bases at V and 0 bases at J, with 9 bases in the middle. CDR3 length equals 13 residues. Germline-derived CDR1 and CDR2 are GTSNPN and SVGIG (reference sequence). In DNA, the CDR3 is TGTGCCTGCGAGGTGGGTAGCAATCAGCCCCAGCATTTT. Translation: CACEVGSNQPQHF. The entire variable domain, with the rest obtained from reference TRBV30 and TRBJ1-5, is as follows: SQTIHQWPATLVQPVGSPLSLECTVEGTSNPNLYWYRQAAGRGLQLLFYSVGIGQISSEVPQNLSASRPQDRQFILSSKKLLLSDSGFYLCACEVGSNQPQHFGDGTRLSIL.

This rearrangement joins TRBV6-6 to TRBJ2-1; no reliable D call. The ends were cut back, 6 bases at V and 0 bases at J, with 9 bases in the middle. CDR1 and CDR2 from the germline V gene are MNHNY and SVGAGI (reference sequence). This CDR3 region has 14 residues. This CDR3 reads CASRDPSSYNEQFF. CDR3 nucleotides: TGTGCCAGCAGAGACCCGAGCTCCTACAATGAGCAGTTCTTC.

This clone was seen a handful of times. This chain uses TRBV6-5 with TRBJ1-2; weak D call: TRBD1 (5 bases). V shed 5 bases and J shed 8 bases, with 18 bases lying between them. The CDR3 has 14 residues. In germline, CDR1 is MNHEY, CDR2 SVGAGI. Written as DNA, the CDR3 is TGTGCCAGCAGTCCCGGGACTCCCGGACGGGGCTACACCTTC. It yields the protein CASSPGTPGRGYTF.

V gene TRBV7-8 combines with J gene TRBJ2-2; D ambiguous. With 0 bases removed from V and 8 bases from J, the gap between germline ends came to 4 bases. This CDR3 comprises 12 residues. The germline V gene has CDR1 SGHVS and CDR2 FQNEAQ. Here the CDR3 reads CASSLAVGELFF. The DNA for the CDR3 is TGTGCCAGCAGCTTAGCGGTTGGGGAGCTGTTTTTT.

The count of this clone is one. V is TRBV11-1 and J is TRBJ2-7; 9 positions agree with TRBD2. V lost 5 bases, J lost 2 bases, and 7 bases stayed unmatched. CDR3 length: 15 amino acids. The germline V gene has CDR1 SGHAT and CDR2 FQDESV (reference sequence). The chain's CDR3 is CASSQKAGGPYEQYF. CDR3 bases: TGTGCCAGCAGCCAAAAAGCGGGAGGACCCTACGAGCAGTACTTC.

The V and J genes are TRBV28 and TRBJ1-2; 7 nucleotides line up with TRBD1. This CDR3 spans 13 amino acids. CDR1 MDHEN and CDR2 SYDVKM come from the germline V gene. V shed 6 bases and J 4 bases; nucleotides not matched to a gene: 5. DNA for the CDR3: TGTGCCAGCAGGACCGGGACAGCCTATGGCTACACCTTC. It specifies CASRTGTAYGYTF.

The chain employs TRBV2 and TRBJ1-2, with 8 bases matching TRBD1. Looked up from germline, CDR1 is SNHLY and CDR2 is FYNNEI. The junction had 13 bases not matched to a gene; V was cut back by 7 bases and J by 6 bases. The CDR3 is 15 residues long. CDR3 in amino acids: CASNTDAGQGDGYTF. The CDR3 DNA is TGTGCCAGCAATACAGACGCCGGACAGGGCGATGGCTACACCTTC.

V usage is TRBV2 and J usage is TRBJ1-1; TRBD1 is a possible D gene (5 bases). The CDR3 spans 12 residues. V lost 8 bases to trimming and J lost 6 bases, with 13 bases between them. Germline-derived CDR1 and CDR2 are SNHLY and FYNNEI. The CDR3 region is CASQGSGSEAFF. CDR3 DNA: TGTGCCAGCCAAGGTTCAGGGTCTGAAGCTTTCTTT.

V and J are TRBV29-1 and TRBJ2-1; D unclear. The CDR3 covers 13 residues. Germline V gene data show CDR1 as SQVTM and CDR2 as ANQGSEA. V lost 3 bases, J lost 5 bases, and 11 bases lay in between. The CDR3 DNA sequence: TGCAGCGTTGATCCCCGCCGCAACAATGAGCAGTTCTTC. This codes for CSVDPRRNNEQFF.

The chain recombines TRBV7-6 with TRBJ2-5; 7 nucleotides agree with TRBD1. The trim removed 1 base at V and 1 base at J, leaving 3 bases unmatched. CDR3 length: 15 amino acids. Germline CDR1 is SGHVS and CDR2 is FNYEAQ. Written as DNA, the CDR3 is TGTGCCAGCAGCTTAGGGGGACAGTCCCAAGAGACCCAGTACTTC. Translation: CASSLGGQSQETQYF.

The chain combines TRBV6-5 with TRBJ2-7, with D perhaps given as TRBD1 or TRBD2 (5 bases each). Germline V gene data show CDR1 as MNHEY and CDR2 as SVGAGI. Between the trimmed V and J ends, which lost 4 bases and 4 bases, there was a span of 14 bases. The CDR3 consists of 14 residues. CDR3 sequence reads: CASSFAGTEYEQYF. The CDR3 DNA reads TGTGCCAGCAGTTTCGCCGGGACCGAATACGAGCAGTACTTC.

The rearrangement links TRBV14 to TRBJ2-5; 8 nucleotides align to TRBD1. CDR1 and CDR2 (germline): SGHDN, FVKESK. The CDR3 covers 15 residues. V lost 1 base and J lost 5; bases outside the gene matches: 6. DNA of the CDR3: TGTGCCAGCAGCCAAGGCTCAGGGGGCGCGGAGACCCAGTACTTC. It yields the protein CASSQGSGGAETQYF.

This rearrangement joins TRBV9 to TRBJ2-1; weak D call: TRBD2 (6 bases). Trimming cost V 2 bases and J 5 bases, with 14 bases left between them. In germline, CDR1 is SGDLS, CDR2 YYNGEE. The CDR3 is 15 residues long. This CDR3 is CASSVWGEPNNEQFF. The DNA of the CDR3 is TGTGCCAGCAGCGTCTGGGGGGAACCCAACAATGAGCAGTTCTTC.

The chain employs TRBV14 and TRBJ2-3, with D perhaps TRBD1 (8 bases). The CDR3 loop spans 20 amino acids. The germline V and J ends were trimmed by 4 bases and 4 bases, with 30 bases remaining between them. Germline values: CDR1 SGHDN, CDR2 FVKESK. DNA for the CDR3: TGTGCCAGCAGCCGCGGGCCAGGCCCTGACAGGGGAGGGTGGGCAGATACGCAGTATTTT. Protein product: CASSRGPGPDRGGWADTQYF.

The CDR3 DNA follows: TGTGCCAGCAGTCCCCGGAGAAATCAGCCCCAGCATTTT. Translation: CASSPRRNQPQHF. The chain joins TRBV27 to TRBJ1-5, with D unclear. There are 13 residues in the CDR3. V lost 5 bases and J lost 4, with 9 bases in between. Germline CDR1 MNHEY, CDR2 SMNVEV (reference sequence).

The chain employs TRBV5-1 and TRBJ1-5; 8 bases are shared with TRBD1. CDR1 is SGHRS, CDR2 YFSETQ, per germline. This CDR3 comprises 15 residues. V was pared by 2 bases and J by 5 bases, with 6 bases of the junction left unmatched. CDR3 DNA: TGCGCCAGCAGCTTAGAGGGACAGGACCATCAGCCCCAGCATTTT. Translated: CASSLEGQDHQPQHF. The entire variable domain, with the rest obtained from reference TRBV5-1 and TRBJ1-5, is as follows: KAGVTQTPRYLIKTRGQQVTLSCSPISGHRSVSWYQQTPGQGLQFLFEYFSETQRNKGNFPGRFSGRQFSNSRSEMNVSTLELGDSALYLCASSLEGQDHQPQHFGDGTRLSIL.

In its sample, this clone was seen once. The rearrangement uses TRBV5-1 and TRBJ2-7; 7 bases agree with TRBD2. Germline CDR1 and CDR2: SGHRS and YFSETQ. The V gene end was trimmed by 2 bases and the J gene end by 7 bases; junction bases not matched to a gene: 6. The CDR3 loop spans 13 amino acids. The CDR3 region is CASSLRPAGEQYF. CDR3 sequence (DNA): TGCGCCAGCAGCTTACGGCCAGCGGGAGAGCAGTACTTC.

The chain uses TRBV11-2 and TRBJ1-1; a weak D match, TRBD1 (6 bases). The CDR3 is made up of 14 amino acids. Between the trimmed V and J ends, which lost 1 base and 4 bases, there was a span of 10 bases. Germline CDR1 and CDR2: SGHAT and FQNNGV. The CDR3 loop reads CASSLGGRGTEAFF. The CDR3 DNA reads as TGTGCCAGCAGCTTAGGAGGCAGGGGCACTGAAGCTTTCTTT.

V and J are TRBV4-2 and TRBJ2-1; D possibly corresponds to TRBD2 (6 bases). This CDR3 is 19 amino acids long. Germline V gives CDR1 LGHNA, CDR2 YNFKEQ. Trimming stripped 1 base from V and 4 bases from J, with 23 bases between. The CDR3 reads CASSQGTTGRVGPYNEQFF. The CDR3 nucleotides are TGTGCCAGCAGCCAAGGGACGACCGGGAGAGTTGGCCCATACAATGAGCAGTTCTTC.

The chain recombines TRBV5-1 with TRBJ2-7; TRBD2 might be the D (6 bases). Trimming left V 1 base short and J 11 bases short, with 13 bases between. Germline assignment: CDR1 SGHRS and CDR2 YFSETQ. The CDR3 covers 12 residues. DNA of the CDR3: TGCGCCAGCAGCTTGAATGCGGGATCAGAGTACTTC. Translation gives CASSLNAGSEYF.

This clone was counted a few times. This chain uses TRBV5-1 with TRBJ2-1; D remains unclear. The CDR3 spans 14 residues. The ends were cut back, 0 bases at V and 7 bases at J, with 11 bases in the middle. The germline V gene encodes CDR1 SGHRS and CDR2 YFSETQ. This CDR3 reads CASSLDHLLNEQFF. As DNA, the CDR3 is TGCGCCAGCAGCTTGGATCACCTCCTTAATGAGCAGTTCTTC.

This rearrangement joins TRBV5-4 to TRBJ2-5, with D possibly TRBD1 on 6 matching bases. Germline-derived CDR1 and CDR2 are SGHNT and YYREEE (reference sequence). The CDR3 has 14 amino acids. The V end lost 4 bases, the J end lost 2 bases, and 12 bases lay between the germline ends. For the CDR3, the DNA is TGTGCCAGCAGCCCACAGGGATGGCAAGAGACCCAGTACTTC. Its protein product is CASSPQGWQETQYF.

This clone was recorded once. The chain links TRBV15 to TRBJ2-5; the D gene is possibly TRBD2 (6 bases). CDR3 length: 13 amino acids. V shed 5 bases and J shed 4 bases, with 11 bases lying between them. The germline V gene has CDR1 LNHNV and CDR2 YYDKDF (reference sequence). The CDR3 coding sequence is TGTGCCACCAGCCGGGGGACCCGAGAGACCCAGTACTTC. It yields the protein CATSRGTRETQYF.

The chain couples TRBV6-5 to TRBJ2-7; 8 bases line up with TRBD1. Germline-derived CDR1 and CDR2 are MNHEY and SVGAGI. With V trimmed by 6 bases and J by 6 bases, 4 bases remained unmatched. The CDR3 covers 12 residues. The CDR3 nucleotides read TGTGCCAGCAGAGATACAGGGGGCGAGCAGTACTTC. It is translated as CASRDTGGEQYF.

The chain couples TRBV5-6 to TRBJ2-1; 8 bases line up with TRBD2. CDR1 SGHDT and CDR2 YYEEEE come from the germline V gene. The CDR3 length is 14 residues. The trim removed 4 bases at V and 10 bases at J, leaving 10 bases unmatched. The CDR3 region is CASSPRGSGVEQFF. Written as DNA, the CDR3 is TGTGCCAGCAGCCCCCGGGGTAGCGGGGTGGAGCAGTTCTTC.